The 8 T cell receptor beta chains below all came from one sample that was sequenced in a study of blood T cell repertoires in COVID-19 (dated by TCRdb to 2020 to 2021). Library preparation used the immunoSEQ multiplex PCR assay. The clones in this table, taken by TCRdb from immuneACCESS, are in-frame only. Not every clone is retained; where verified, under half of the shortfall comes from an unresolved V gene, and the cause of the rest is unknown. Recorded for this sample are around 140,000 clones; 81% of them occurred a single time. The ten largest clones represent approximately 8% of the sample. Sequenced input: peripheral blood. These receptors were taken from a human donor in a cohort sampled during active COVID-19.

V is TRBV7-2 and J is TRBJ2-2; 10 bases are shared with TRBD2. The CDR3 length is 16 residues. The germline V gene encodes CDR1 SGHTA and CDR2 FQGNSA. V was pared by 5 bases and J by 4 bases, with 7 bases of the junction left unmatched. Here the CDR3 DNA reads TGTGCCAGCAGCCGGCAGCCTAGCGGGAGCACCGGGGAGCTGTTTTTT. This encodes CASSRQPSGSTGELFF.

The chain combines TRBV5-1 with TRBJ2-7; D is perhaps TRBD2 (5 bases). The V end lost 0 bases, the J end lost 3 bases, and 13 bases lay between the germline ends. The CDR3 loop spans 15 amino acids. Germline lookup yields CDR1 SGHRS and CDR2 YFSETQ. CDR3 sequence (DNA): TGCGCCAGCAGCTTGGAGGGTAGCGCCCGCTACGAGCAGTACTTC. Translating it yields CASSLEGSARYEQYF.

This rearrangement joins TRBV29-1 to TRBJ1-3; 9 nucleotides match TRBD1. Trimming took 3 bases from V and 4 from J; bases not matched to a gene: 13. The CDR3 has 17 residues. The germline V gene encodes CDR1 SQVTM and CDR2 ANQGSEA. The CDR3 region is CSVETFPGTGTGNTIYF. Written as DNA, the CDR3 is TGCAGCGTTGAGACTTTTCCCGGGACAGGGACAGGAAACACCATATATTTT.

J is TRBJ2-7 and V is TRBV27, with D tentatively TRBD2 (6 bases). Germline loops: CDR1 MNHEY, CDR2 SMNVEV (reference sequence). This CDR3 region has 11 residues. V lost 3 bases and J 7 bases, leaving 7 bases between the germline ends. The CDR3 DNA follows: TGTGCCAGCAGTTTTGGGGGGGAGCAGTACTTC. Translating it yields CASSFGGEQYF.

The chain joins TRBV7-9 to TRBJ1-4, with unresolved D. Germline CDR1 reads SEHNR; CDR2 reads FQNEAQ (reference sequence). Trimming removed 3 bases at V and 4 bases at J, with 3 bases between. This CDR3 has 12 residues. The CDR3 nucleotides are TGTGCCAGCAGCTTGAGTAATGAAAAACTGTTTTTT. Translating gives CASSLSNEKLFF. Looking up the rest from reference TRBV7-9 and TRBJ1-4 gives the full variable domain: DTGVSQNPRHKITKRGQNVTFRCDPISEHNRLYWYRQTLGQGPEFLTYFQNEAQLEKSRLLSDRFSAERPKGSFSTLEIQRTEQGDSAMYLCASSLSNEKLFFGSGTQLSVL.

This clone was recorded only once. The V call is TRBV15, the J call TRBJ2-6, with TRBD2 matching over 8 bases. The V gene end was trimmed by 5 bases and the J gene end by 1 base; junction bases not matched to a gene: 10. The germline V gene encodes CDR1 LNHNV and CDR2 YYDKDF (reference sequence). CDR3 length: 18 residues. CDR3 protein: CATSGPRTSRSGANVLTF. The CDR3, as DNA: TGTGCCACCAGCGGACCACGGACTAGCCGGTCTGGGGCCAACGTCCTGACTTTC.

The gene calls are TRBV2 and TRBJ2-1, with 10 bases matching TRBD2. The CDR3 runs to 14 residues. Germline V lookup: CDR1 SNHLY, CDR2 FYNNEI. The V segment lost 6 bases and the J segment 6 bases; nucleotides outside the gene matches: 5. CDR3 amino acids: CASSPGLAINEQFF. The CDR3 DNA reads as TGTGCCAGCAGCCCGGGACTAGCGATCAATGAGCAGTTCTTC.

The chain combines TRBV6-2 or TRBV6-3 with TRBJ2-7; 7 positions match TRBD1. The length of the CDR3 is 15 residues. The V and J ends lost 0 bases and 4 bases, in that order; junction bases with no gene match: 6. Germline loops: CDR1 MNHEY, CDR2 SVGEGT. The CDR3, as DNA: TGTGCCAGCAGTTACTCCGGGACAGCTTTTTACGAGCAGTACTTC. Its translation is CASSYSGTAFYEQYF.